One sample yielded the 10 T cell receptor beta chains listed below, sequenced in a study of blood T cell repertoires in COVID-19. Generated by immunoSEQ multiplex PCR, the TCRdb table keeps only in-frame clones and is missing some. The table includes about 84,000 clones, over 80% detected once. Sequenced material: peripheral blood. These receptors were collected from a woman of 80 years or more with acute or convalescent COVID-19.

The J gene is TRBJ1-1, the V gene TRBV10-1, with 10 bases identical to TRBD1. V lost 6 bases to trimming and J lost 4 bases; unmatched junction nucleotides: 8. The CDR3 length is 15 residues. CDR1 and CDR2 (germline): WNHNN, SYGVQD (reference sequence). The CDR3 nucleotides read TGCGCCAGCAGCACAGGGGGGACAGGGGCCACTGAAGCTTTCTTT. Protein sequence: CASSTGGTGATEAFF.

The chain joins TRBV29-1 to TRBJ2-7, with D perhaps TRBD2 (6 bases). CDR1 is SQVTM and CDR2 is ANQGSEA in the germline V gene. V lost 4 bases and J 11 bases, leaving 21 bases between the germline ends. This CDR3 has 13 amino acids. The CDR3 here is CSVVAGTEREEYF. The CDR3 bases are TGCAGCGTTGTCGCAGGGACCGAGAGGGAGGAGTACTTC.

CDR3: CASSLGQGSHSPLHF. CDR3 nucleotide sequence: TGTGCCAGCAGCCTGGGGCAGGGCTCTCATTCACCCCTCCACTTT. The chain uses TRBV14 and TRBJ1-6; tentatively, D is TRBD1 (5 bases). Per germline, CDR1 SGHDN and CDR2 FVKESK. V lost 4 bases, J lost 8 bases, and 15 bases lay in between. This CDR3 has 15 residues.

The chain joins TRBV2 to TRBJ1-5; TRBD1 might be the D (6 bases). This CDR3 contains 17 residues. Trimming shortened V by 6 bases and J by 0 bases, and 18 bases separated the two germline ends. Germline assignment: CDR1 SNHLY and CDR2 FYNNEI. The DNA of the CDR3 is TGTGCCAGCAGCCTAGAGAAGGACAGCTATAGCAATCAGCCCCAGCATTTT. Protein sequence: CASSLEKDSYSNQPQHF.

The chain links TRBV6-5 to TRBJ2-7; 11 bases fit TRBD1. The junction had 8 bases not matched to a gene; V was cut back by 8 bases and J by 2 bases. Germline assignment: CDR1 MNHEY and CDR2 SVGAGI. The CDR3 extends over 15 amino acids. CDR3 sequence reads: CASLSGTGGAYEQYF. CDR3 DNA sequence: TGTGCCAGCCTCTCCGGGACAGGGGGGGCCTACGAGCAGTACTTC.

The chain combines TRBV18 with TRBJ1-5; TRBD1 is a possible D gene (6 bases). CDR3 length: 15 amino acids. In germline, CDR1 is KGHSH, CDR2 LQKENI. V was clipped by 3 bases and J by 0 bases, with 9 bases between them. The CDR3 loop reads CASSPGQTSNQPQHF. Here the CDR3 DNA reads TGTGCCAGCTCACCTGGACAGACTAGCAATCAGCCCCAGCATTTT.

CDR3 residues: CASTSAGLALVEQYF. CDR3 bases: TGTGCCAGTACGTCGGCTGGACTAGCTTTGGTCGAGCAGTACTTC. This sequence joins TRBV5-8 and TRBJ2-7; 8 nucleotides agree with TRBD2. Looked up from germline, CDR1 is SGHTS and CDR2 is YDEGEE. The CDR3 consists of 15 residues. V was pared by 8 bases and J by 6 bases, with 16 bases of the junction left unmatched.

The chain employs TRBV12-3 or TRBV12-4 and TRBJ2-7; maybe TRBD1 (5 bases). The CDR3 contains 13 residues. V shed 3 bases and J shed 3 bases, with 9 bases lying between them. The CDR3, as DNA: TGTGCCAGCAGTTTTCGCCAGGGCTACGAGCAGTACTTC. Encoded protein: CASSFRQGYEQYF.

The V call is TRBV29-1, the J call TRBJ2-3, with no clear D. Trimming removed 8 bases from V and 4 bases from J, with 7 bases in between. The V gene's germline CDR1 is SQVTM and CDR2 ANQGSEA. This CDR3 is built from 10 residues. CDR3 region: CSTLSDTQYF. The CDR3 nucleotides are TGCAGCACCCTATCAGATACGCAGTATTTT.

The chain combines TRBV27 with TRBJ2-3; 7 positions match TRBD2. V gave up 5 bases and J gave up 6 bases; unmatched junction bases: 5. This CDR3 has 13 amino acids. CDR1 and CDR2 (germline): MNHEY, SMNVEV (reference sequence). CDR3 in amino acids: CASSTAGDDTQYF. Written as DNA, the CDR3 is TGTGCCAGCAGTACTGCGGGAGATGATACGCAGTATTTT.